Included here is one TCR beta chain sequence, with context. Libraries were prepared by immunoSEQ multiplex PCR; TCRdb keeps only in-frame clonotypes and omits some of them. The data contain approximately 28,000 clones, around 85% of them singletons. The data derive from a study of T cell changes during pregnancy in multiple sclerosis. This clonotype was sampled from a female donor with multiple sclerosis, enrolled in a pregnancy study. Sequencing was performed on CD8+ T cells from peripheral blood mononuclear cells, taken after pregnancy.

The CDR3 nucleotides are TGCGCCAGCAGCCAAGACCACGGGACAGGGGATGGCTACACCTTC. This encodes CASSQDHGTGDGYTF. J is TRBJ1-2 and V is TRBV4-1, with 10 bases identical to TRBD1. The CDR3 totals 15 residues. The V gene end was trimmed by 0 bases and the J gene end by 6 bases; junction bases not matched to a gene: 4. The germline gives CDR1 MGHRA, CDR2 YSYEKL.